This record looks at one T cell receptor beta chain sequence and its context. Antigen specificity is unknown. The germline CDR1 and CDR2 sequences are SGHTA and FQGNSA. The CDR3 length is 19 residues. Trimming removed 5 bases from V and 2 bases from J; junction bases left unmatched: 19. This sample is part of a study of T cell responses to AZD1222 COVID-19 vaccine. Study-wide results and caveats: Nearly half of spike-specific TCRs reportedly target unmutated variant regions.

Method: immunoSEQ multiplex PCR; TCRdb's copy keeps in-frame clones and lacks some. This sample carries roughly 51,000 clones, more than 70% of them seen once, and the ten largest clones take about 14%. The sequenced sample was peripheral blood, obtained 28 days after the second AZD1222 dose. The chain carries TRBV7-2 and TRBJ2-3; 7 bases line up with TRBD2. The sequence derives from an adult who received the AZD1222 COVID-19 vaccine. The CDR3 reads CASSQRRRETGPVTDTQYF. The DNA for the CDR3 is TGTGCCAGCAGCCAAAGGCGGCGGGAGACCGGACCGGTCACAGATACGCAGTATTTT.